The present entry profiles one T cell receptor (beta chain) with its context. What this receptor recognizes is not known. Base qualities were left out, and no much larger clone turns up one base away. This entry comes from a study of T-cell reconstitution after alpha-beta-depleted transplantation in children (dated by TCRdb to about 2016). Study-level background: Using TCR repertoire profiling, the study followed T-cell immune reconstitution in a quantitative way in children after TCRalphabeta/CD19-depleted allogeneic hematopoietic cell transplantation. Findings and caveats that apply to the study as a whole: The high TCRbeta diversity at day 60 in some patients was ascribed to recipient T cells and intrathymic progenitors that had survived conditioning. The frequencies of hyperexpanded clones fell over the following months, and after one year, T-cell counts and TCRbeta diversity were mostly attributed to newly produced T cells. About two months after transplant, the apparently early recovery of alphabetaT-cell counts reportedly depended on just several hundred clones that had expanded rapidly and came from non-depleted graft cells.

Libraries came from PCR. The listed sequencing device is Illumina HiSeq 2500. TCR library preparation used molecular barcoding, with unique molecular identifiers applied to normalize quantification of the TCRbeta repertoire. TCRdb trimmed the raw reads at Q25, called clones with MiXCR and kept productive beta chains. Rows with one shared CDR3 protein collapse into an entry with the most common genes and DNA. Recorded for this sample are more than 200,000 distinct CDR3 sequences; roughly 18% of them occurred a single time. The ten largest clones add up to around 44% of the sample. CDR1 and CDR2 are drawn from the germline V gene: SGHTA, FQGNSA. V and J are trimmed by 3 bases and 3 bases, and the gene matches miss 8 bases of the junction. Its CDR3 holds 16 amino acids, cysteine through phenylalanine. Just CDR3 DNA is preserved here, 48 bases in frame from base 1. The treatment or condition label here, explained by the study, means: allogeneic hematopoietic cell transplantation with graft depleted of TCRalphabeta T cells and CD19 B cells. TCRalphabeta/CD19-depleted allogeneic hematopoietic cell grafts were given to the transplant recipients, all of whom were children.

The rearranged chain carries TRBV7-2 and TRBJ1-5, and TRBD1 matches 7 of the central bases. This specimen was PBMCs, mostly from graft donor cells, taken 360 days after TCRalphabeta/CD19-depleted stem cell transplant. The sequence derives from a male patient under 10 years old who had a stem cell transplant for acute lymphoblastic leukemia, so the T cells may come from the graft donor. Here is the DNA: TGTGCCAGCAGCTTTTCAGGGGGTAGGGTCAATCAGCCCCAGCATTTT. Protein translation: CASSFSGGRVNQPQHF.